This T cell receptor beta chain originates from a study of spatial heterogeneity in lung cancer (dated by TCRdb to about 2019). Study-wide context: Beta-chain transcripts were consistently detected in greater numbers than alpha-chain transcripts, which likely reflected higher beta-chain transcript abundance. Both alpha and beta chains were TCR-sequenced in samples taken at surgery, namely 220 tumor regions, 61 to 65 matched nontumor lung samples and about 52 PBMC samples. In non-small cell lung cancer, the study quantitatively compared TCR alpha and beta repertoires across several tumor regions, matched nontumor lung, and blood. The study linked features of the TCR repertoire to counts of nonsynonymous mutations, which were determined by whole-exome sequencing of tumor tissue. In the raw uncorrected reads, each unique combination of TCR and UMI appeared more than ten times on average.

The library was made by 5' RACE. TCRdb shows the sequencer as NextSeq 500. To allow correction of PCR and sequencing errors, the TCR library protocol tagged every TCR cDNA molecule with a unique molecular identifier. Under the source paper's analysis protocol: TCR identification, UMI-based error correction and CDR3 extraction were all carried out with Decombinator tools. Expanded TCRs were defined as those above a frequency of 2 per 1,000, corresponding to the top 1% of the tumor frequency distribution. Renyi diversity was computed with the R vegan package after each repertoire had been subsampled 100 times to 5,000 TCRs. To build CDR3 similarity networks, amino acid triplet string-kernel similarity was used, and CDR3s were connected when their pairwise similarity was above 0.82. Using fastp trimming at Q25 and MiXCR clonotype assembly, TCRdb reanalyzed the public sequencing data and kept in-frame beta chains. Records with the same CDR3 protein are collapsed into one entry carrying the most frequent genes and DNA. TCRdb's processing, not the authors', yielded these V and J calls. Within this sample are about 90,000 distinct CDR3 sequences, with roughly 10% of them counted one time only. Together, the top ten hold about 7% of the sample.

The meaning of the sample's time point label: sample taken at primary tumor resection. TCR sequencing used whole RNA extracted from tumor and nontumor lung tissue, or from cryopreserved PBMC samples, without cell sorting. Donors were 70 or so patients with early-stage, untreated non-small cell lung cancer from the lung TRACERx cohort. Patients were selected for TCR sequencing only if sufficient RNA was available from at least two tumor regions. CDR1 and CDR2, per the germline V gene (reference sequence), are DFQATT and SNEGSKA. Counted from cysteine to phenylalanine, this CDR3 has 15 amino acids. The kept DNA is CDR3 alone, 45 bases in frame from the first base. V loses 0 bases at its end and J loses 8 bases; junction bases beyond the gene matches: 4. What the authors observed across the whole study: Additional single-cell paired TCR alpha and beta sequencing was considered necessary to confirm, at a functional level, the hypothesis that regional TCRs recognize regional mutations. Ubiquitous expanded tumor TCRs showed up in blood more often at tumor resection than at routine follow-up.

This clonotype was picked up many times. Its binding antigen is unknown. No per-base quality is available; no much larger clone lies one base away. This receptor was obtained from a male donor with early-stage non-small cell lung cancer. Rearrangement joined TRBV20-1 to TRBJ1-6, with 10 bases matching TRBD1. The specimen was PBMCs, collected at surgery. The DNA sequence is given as TGCAGTGCTAGAGATCGGGACAGGGGTGATTCACCCCTCCACTTT. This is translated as CSARDRDRGDSPLHF.